This entry features one TCR beta chain sequence. What it binds is not known. Vbeta (60) and Jbeta (13) primers were used in the PCR. The assay was immunoSEQ multiplex PCR, and TCRdb's table has in-frame clones only and misses some. The sample has under 100,000 clones, about 76% seen once; the top ten hold 4.2%. The sample originates from a study of cytomegalovirus exposure and HLA in healthy donors. Whole-study results and caveats: The classifier reportedly diagnosed cytomegalovirus status with high sensitivity and specificity. Reportedly, fewer N-insertions than the approximately 600-donor mean appeared in an Asian-associated ancestry cluster in a later analysis. Researchers reported from a later analysis that most CMV-associated TCR beta chains appeared HLA-restricted.

Germline V gene sequence: CDR1 LGHNA, CDR2 YSLEER. Losses at the gene ends were 0 bases for V and 3 bases for J; bases not matched to a gene: 7. The CDR3 sequence is 17 residues long. The chain recombines TRBV4-3 with TRBJ2-3, with 9 positions matching TRBD2. The sample consisted of PBMCs. The clonotype was recovered from a woman in her sixties or seventies in good health and CMV-seropositive. The CDR3 DNA reads as TGCGCCAGCAGCCAAGATTCAGGCGGGAGGGCGACAGATACGCAGTATTTT. Translation: CASSQDSGGRATDTQYF.